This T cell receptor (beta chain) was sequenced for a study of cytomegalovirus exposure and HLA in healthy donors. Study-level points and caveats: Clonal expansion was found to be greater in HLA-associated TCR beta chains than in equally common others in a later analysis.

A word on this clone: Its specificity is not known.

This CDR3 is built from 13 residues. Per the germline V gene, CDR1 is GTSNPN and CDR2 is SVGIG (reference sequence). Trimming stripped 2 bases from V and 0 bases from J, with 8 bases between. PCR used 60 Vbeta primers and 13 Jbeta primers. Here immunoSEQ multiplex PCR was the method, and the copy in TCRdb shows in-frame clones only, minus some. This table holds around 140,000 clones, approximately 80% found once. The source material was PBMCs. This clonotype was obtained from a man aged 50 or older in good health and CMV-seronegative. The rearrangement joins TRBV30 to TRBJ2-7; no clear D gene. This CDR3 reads CAWSPPSSYEQYF. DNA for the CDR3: TGTGCCTGGAGTCCTCCTAGCTCCTACGAGCAGTACTTC.